This TCR beta chain was sequenced in a study of blood T cell repertoires in COVID-19. Original data processing: Reference gene primer amplification yielded estimated nucleated cell counts. Only in-frame clones appear in the TCRdb table, and some are missing; sequencing was by immunoSEQ multiplex PCR. V, J and clone size derive from that table, while D and trimming were established from the DNA sequence. The sample has about 98,000 clones; about 80% are singletons. Germline V gene data show CDR1 as SGHTA and CDR2 as FQGNSA. Trimming at V came to 8 bases and at J to 2 bases, leaving 12 bases not matched to a gene. The length of the CDR3 is 16 residues.

Sequenced material: peripheral blood. The clonotype comes from a man aged 65 to 79 with active or convalescent COVID-19. This chain uses TRBV7-2 with TRBJ2-4; 7 bases are a match to TRBD2. CDR3 residues: CASGRGGERTKNIQYF. The CDR3 DNA is TGTGCCAGCGGGCGTGGGGGGGAGAGGACCAAAAACATTCAGTACTTC.